One and the same sample provided the 18 T cell receptor beta chains below, sequenced in a study of CD8 T cells in Susac syndrome. Reverse transcription used about 0.5 to 1 ug RNA and random hexamers. TCRdb re-called the immunoSEQ multiplex PCR reads through MiXCR, storing one row per CDR3 protein. The data show 100,000 or so distinct CDR3 sequences, 85% to 95% seen once. Sequencing was carried out using CD8+ T cells from PBMCs. Receptor source: a human donor in good health.

The chain is built from TRBV7-6 and TRBJ2-5; TRBD1 is a possible D gene (6 bases). The CDR3 is 15 residues long. V was pared by 2 bases and J by 5 bases, with 15 bases between. Germline CDR1 SGHVS, CDR2 FNYEAQ. DNA for the CDR3: TGTGCCAGCAGCTTAACACAGGGCCTCGGGGAGACCCAGTACTTC. Its protein is CASSLTQGLGETQYF.

This clonotype has a handful of counts. The chain is built from TRBV10-3 and TRBJ2-7; 9 bases line up with TRBD2. The CDR3 covers 12 residues. Germline loops: CDR1 ENHRY, CDR2 SYGVKD. Losses at the gene ends were 8 bases for V and 6 bases for J; bases not matched to a gene: 5. The CDR3 sequence: CAILAGNGEQYF. The CDR3 DNA follows: TGTGCCATCCTAGCGGGAAACGGCGAGCAGTACTTC.

This sequence joins TRBV20-1 and TRBJ1-1; a possible D gene is TRBD1 (6 bases). In germline, CDR1 is DFQATT, CDR2 SNEGSKA (reference sequence). Trimming took 4 bases from V and 6 from J, leaving 21 bases between them. This CDR3 comprises 15 residues. The chain's CDR3 is CSATTPQGRIPEAFF. The CDR3 DNA is TGCAGTGCTACGACCCCTCAGGGGCGAATCCCTGAAGCTTTCTTT.

The CDR3 loop is CASSLGLGQGNTEAFF. CDR3 coding DNA: TGCGCCAGCAGCTTGGGGTTGGGACAGGGCAACACTGAAGCTTTCTTT. V and J are TRBV5-1 and TRBJ1-1, with TRBD1 identical over 9 bases. The V gene's germline CDR1 is SGHRS and CDR2 YFSETQ. Trimming cost V 0 bases and J 2 bases; bases outside gene matches: 5. The length of the CDR3 is 16 residues.

The chain joins TRBV6-5 to TRBJ1-1, with a possible D match to TRBD1 (6 bases). This CDR3 contains 15 residues. The germline V and J ends were trimmed by 6 bases and 0 bases, with 14 bases remaining between them. The germline V gene encodes CDR1 MNHEY and CDR2 SVGAGI. Here the CDR3 DNA reads TGTGCCAGCAGAGAGGAGGACAGATTGAACACTGAAGCTTTCTTT. Its translation is CASREEDRLNTEAFF.

The table lists this clonotype with a few counts. The chain couples TRBV15 to TRBJ2-6; D is unclear. The germline CDR1 and CDR2 sequences are LNHNV and YYDKDF (reference sequence). The CDR3 is made up of 14 amino acids. Trimming cost V 5 bases and J 2 bases, with 7 bases left between them. CDR3 in DNA: TGTGCCACCAGCTGGGTAGCTGGGGCCAACGTCCTGACTTTC. Residues: CATSWVAGANVLTF.

This sequence joins TRBV7-9 and TRBJ1-1; D gene unclear. Trimming left V 1 base short and J 5 bases short, with 11 bases between. The CDR3 covers 14 residues. Looked up from germline, CDR1 is SEHNR and CDR2 is FQNEAQ (reference sequence). The chain's CDR3 is CASSLVEAVTEAFF. CDR3 sequence (DNA): TGTGCCAGCAGCTTAGTCGAGGCGGTAACTGAAGCTTTCTTT.

V and J are TRBV21-1 and TRBJ1-2; the D call of TRBD1 is as the table states it, not checked on the DNA. TRBV21-1 is given as a pseudogene. The CDR3 has 15 residues. The CDR3 DNA is TGTGCCAGCAGCTCCGTGTATCCACAGGACTATGGCTACACCTTC. It codes for CASSSVYPQDYGYTF.

The chain joins TRBV6-5 to TRBJ2-1; 9 bases are shared with TRBD1. The CDR3 loop spans 15 amino acids. J was trimmed by 2 bases and V by 5 bases; bases with no gene match: 4. Germline assignment: CDR1 MNHEY and CDR2 SVGAGI. CDR3 coding DNA: TGTGCCAGCAGTGGGCGGGACAGGGCCTACAATGAGCAGTTCTTC. The encoded protein is CASSGRDRAYNEQFF.

J is TRBJ1-1 and V is TRBV27, with 8 bases aligning to TRBD1. The germline gives CDR1 MNHEY, CDR2 SMNVEV (reference sequence). The trim removed 3 bases at V and 6 bases at J, leaving 6 bases unmatched. This CDR3 spans 14 amino acids. Here the CDR3 DNA reads TGTGCCAGCAGTTTCCGGCAGGACAGGGCTGAAGCTTTCTTT. Amino acid sequence: CASSFRQDRAEAFF.

The chain has TRBV7-3 and TRBJ2-3; 8 nucleotides match TRBD2. The V gene end was trimmed by 3 bases and the J gene end by 1 base; junction bases not matched to a gene: 9. Germline V gene data show CDR1 as SGHTA and CDR2 as FQGTGA. The CDR3 loop spans 17 amino acids. In DNA, the CDR3 is TGTGCCAGCAGCTTCCTGCCCAGCGGGGGTCGCACAGATACGCAGTATTTT. This gives the protein CASSFLPSGGRTDTQYF. The full variable domain, in which reference TRBV7-3 and TRBJ2-3 provide the parts outside the CDR3, is GAGVSQTPSNKVTEKGKYVELRCDPISGHTALYWYRQSLGQGPEFLIYFQGTGAADDSGLPNDRFFAVRPEGSVSTLKIQRTERGDSAVYLCASSFLPSGGRTDTQYFGPGTRLTVL.

V and J are TRBV4-2 and TRBJ1-2; D might be TRBD1 (5 bases). The CDR3 consists of 14 residues. V shed 0 bases and J shed 7 bases, with 12 bases lying between them. Germline CDR1 is LGHNA and CDR2 is YNFKEQ. CDR3 in amino acids: CASSQEGDALGYTF. The CDR3 DNA sequence: TGTGCCAGCAGCCAAGAGGGGGACGCGCTTGGCTACACCTTC.

J is TRBJ1-2 and V is TRBV27, with TRBD1 as a possible D gene (5 bases). V lost 8 bases to trimming and J lost 5 bases, with 12 bases between them. Germline V CDR1 and CDR2: MNHEY, SMNVEV (reference sequence). The length of the CDR3 is 12 residues. The CDR3 nucleotides are TGTGCCAGCCGAGGGGCCGCTTATGGCTACACCTTC. Translation: CASRGAAYGYTF.

This clonotype appeared a single time. The chain employs TRBV10-1 and TRBJ2-2; 8 bases align to TRBD1. V lost 11 bases, J lost 4 bases, and 6 bases stayed unmatched. The V gene's germline CDR1 is WNHNN and CDR2 SYGVQD (reference sequence). This CDR3 region has 13 residues. The CDR3 loop reads CAPGQGGTGELFF. The CDR3 nucleotides are TGCGCCCCAGGACAGGGTGGCACCGGGGAGCTGTTTTTT.

The chain couples TRBV6-1 to TRBJ2-7, with 9 bases lining up with TRBD1. There are 15 residues in the CDR3. V shed 6 bases, J shed 3 bases, and the junction held 9 bases outside the gene matches. Germline loops: CDR1 MNHNS, CDR2 SASEGT. CDR3 sequence (DNA): TGTGCCAGCAGACAGAGTGGGACAGGGTACTACGAGCAGTACTTC. As protein: CASRQSGTGYYEQYF.

The V and J genes are TRBV30 and TRBJ1-1; 8 positions match TRBD1. Germline loops: CDR1 GTSNPN, CDR2 SVGIG (reference sequence). This CDR3 spans 13 amino acids. J gave up 2 bases and V 3 bases, and 2 bases lay outside the gene matches. The CDR3 sequence is CAWSRGQNTEAFF. For the CDR3, the DNA is TGTGCCTGGAGCAGGGGGCAAAACACTGAAGCTTTCTTT.

The rearrangement links TRBV7-8 to TRBJ2-7, with TRBD2 matching over 7 bases. The CDR3 is 16 residues long. Germline V gene data show CDR1 as SGHVS and CDR2 as FQNEAQ. J gave up 3 bases and V 1 base, and 9 bases lay outside the gene matches. The DNA for the CDR3 is TGTGCCAGCAGCTTAGTTTTGATGGGACTAAACTACGAGCAGTACTTC. Protein sequence: CASSLVLMGLNYEQYF. The whole variable domain, filled in from reference TRBV7-8 and TRBJ2-7, reads GAGVSQSPRYKVAKRGQDVALRCDPISGHVSLFWYQQALGQGPEFLTYFQNEAQLDKSGLPSDRFFAERPEGSVSTLKIQRTQQEDSAVYLCASSLVLMGLNYEQYFGPGTRLTVT.

The chain recombines TRBV19 with TRBJ1-2; a weak D match, TRBD1 (5 bases). The germline V gene has CDR1 LNHDA and CDR2 SQIVND (reference sequence). Trimming pared 3 bases from V and 12 bases from J, leaving 20 bases between. The CDR3 consists of 14 residues. The CDR3 sequence: CASSIMWDHPPDTF. In DNA form, the CDR3 reads TGTGCCAGTAGTATTATGTGGGACCATCCCCCAGACACCTTC.